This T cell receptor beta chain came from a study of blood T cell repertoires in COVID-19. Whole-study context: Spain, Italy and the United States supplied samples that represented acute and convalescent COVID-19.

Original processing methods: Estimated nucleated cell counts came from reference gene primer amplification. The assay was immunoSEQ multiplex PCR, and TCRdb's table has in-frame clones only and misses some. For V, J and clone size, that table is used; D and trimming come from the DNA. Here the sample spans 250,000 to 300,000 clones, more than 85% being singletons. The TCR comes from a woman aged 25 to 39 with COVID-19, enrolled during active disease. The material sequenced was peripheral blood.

The CDR3 region has the DNA TGTGCCAGCAGTGAAGAACGACAGGGTCTTTCCACCTTC. Translating gives CASSEERQGLSTF. The V call is TRBV6-1, the J call TRBJ1-2; 7 nucleotides agree with TRBD1. Germline V lookup: CDR1 MNHNS, CDR2 SASEGT. The CDR3 consists of 13 residues. Unmatched junction bases numbered 9, after V lost 1 base and J lost 13 bases.